The sequence of this TCR beta chain was determined in a study of regulatory T cells in long-lasting Graves disease. Time point in this sample: persistent/refractory GD, antithyroid drugs over 5 years with positive TRAb. From RNA extracted from PBMCs, the TCR library was made. Assembly of TCR beta libraries relied on iRepertoire HTBI primers together with Arm-PCR of CDR3 regions. In TCRdb, the multiplex PCR reads were re-called with MiXCR into one record per CDR3 protein. The table has 650,000 to 700,000 distinct CDR3 sequences, roughly 30% seen once. This clonotype was obtained from a female donor with Graves disease. The source material was peripheral blood mononuclear cells (PBMCs), sampled when the disease was refractory, from a patient treated with antithyroid drugs.

CDR3 region: CAWSRVGEAYEQYF. Written as DNA, the CDR3 is TGTGCCTGGAGTCGGGTGGGGGAGGCCTACGAGCAGTACTTC. The V and J genes are TRBV30 and TRBJ2-7; D possibly corresponds to TRBD2 (6 bases). Trimming pared 2 bases from V and 2 bases from J, leaving 13 bases between. Germline CDR1 GTSNPN, CDR2 SVGIG (reference sequence). This CDR3 comprises 14 residues.